This passage covers 9 T cell receptor beta chains from one sample sequenced in a study of blood T cells in healthy people across ages (dated by TCRdb to the mid-2010s). The library relied on 5' RACE. Instrument on record: Illumina HiSeq 2500. A second PCR of roughly 6 to 11 cycles was performed with a sample-barcoded 5' primer and a J-beta primer mix. TCRdb took the public reads, trimmed them with fastp at Q25, ran MiXCR for clone calling and kept in-frame beta chains. Here each entry gathers all rows of one CDR3 protein and keeps the most common genes and DNA. For this sample the table gives about 1.5 million distinct CDR3 sequences, of which less than 45% were detected only once. Jointly, the top ten make up about 4.1% of the sample. Input material: blood. Receptors were obtained from a woman under 30 in good health.

This clonotype was seen once. One end of the junction does not line up with germline, which may come from a read error. The gene calls are TRBV10-3 and TRBJ2-7; D gene ambiguous. The length of the CDR3 is 13 residues. Germline V gene data show CDR1 as ENHRY and CDR2 as SYGVKD. CDR3 loop: CGISEWQNYEQYF. CDR3 sequence (DNA): TGTGGCATCAGTGAATGGCAGAATTACGAGCAGTACTTC.

The V call is TRBV7-2, the J call TRBJ2-3; TRBD2 aligns across 9 bases. This CDR3 is 16 amino acids long. Germline-derived CDR1 and CDR2 are SGHTA and FQGNSA. Trimming removed 0 bases from V and 1 base from J; junction bases left unmatched: 2. The CDR3 DNA follows: TGTGCCAGCAGCTTAGCTATAGCGGGAGGCACAGATACGCAGTATTTT. It yields the protein CASSLAIAGGTDTQYF.

This clonotype showed up many times. This sequence joins TRBV6-1 and TRBJ2-1; 11 bases fit TRBD2. This CDR3 spans 15 amino acids. The germline V gene has CDR1 MNHNS and CDR2 SASEGT. V dropped 4 bases and J dropped 7; count of bases not matched to a gene: 6. The CDR3, as DNA: TGTGCCAGCAGTGCGACTAGCGGGACGGGGAATGAGCAGTTCTTC. This translates into CASSATSGTGNEQFF.

The V call is TRBV5-1, the J call TRBJ2-2, with TRBD2 matching over 11 bases. Germline CDR1 reads SGHRS; CDR2 reads YFSETQ. Trimming at V came to 5 bases and at J to 4 bases, leaving 4 bases not matched to a gene. The CDR3 extends over 15 amino acids. CDR3 loop: CASRPTSGGTGELFF. The CDR3, as DNA: TGCGCCAGCAGACCAACTAGCGGGGGCACCGGGGAGCTGTTTTTT.

This clonotype showed up just a few times. The DNA for the CDR3 is TGTGCCAGCAGTCCTGAGGTGGGACGGTACACTGAAGCTTTCTTT. Translation: CASSPEVGRYTEAFF. The chain carries TRBV9 and TRBJ1-1; perhaps TRBD1 as D (5 bases). This CDR3 comprises 15 residues. Germline V lookup: CDR1 SGDLS, CDR2 YYNGEE. V was clipped by 5 bases and J by 3 bases, with 17 bases between them.

The rearrangement uses TRBV4-3 and TRBJ2-7, with unresolved D. The germline CDR1 and CDR2 sequences are LGHNA and YSLEER. There are 14 residues in the CDR3. Trimming pared 0 bases from V and 4 bases from J, leaving 10 bases between. CDR3 in DNA: TGCGCCAGCAGCCAAGATAAACTATCTTACGAGCAGTACTTC. Amino acids: CASSQDKLSYEQYF.

The chain has TRBV20-1 and TRBJ2-3; 9 nucleotides agree with TRBD2. V lost 5 bases and J lost 4; bases outside the gene matches: 13. The germline CDR1 and CDR2 sequences are DFQATT and SNEGSKA (reference sequence). This CDR3 region has 16 residues. The CDR3 protein is CSARRLAAGLADTQYF. The CDR3 DNA follows: TGCAGTGCTCGACGACTAGCGGCCGGGTTGGCAGATACGCAGTATTTT.

The chain couples TRBV29-1 to TRBJ1-1; TRBD1 matches at 7 bases. This CDR3 contains 14 residues. The V and J ends lost 5 bases and 1 base, in that order; junction bases with no gene match: 7. Looked up from germline, CDR1 is SQVTM and CDR2 is ANQGSEA. CDR3 nucleotides: TGCAGCGTTTTAACAGGGGAGGGGAACACTGAAGCTTTCTTT. This codes for CSVLTGEGNTEAFF.

The chain recombines TRBV15 with TRBJ1-2; possible D gene TRBD1, 5 bases. Germline CDR1 and CDR2: LNHNV and YYDKDF (reference sequence). Trimming removed 7 bases at V and 4 bases at J, with 13 bases between. CDR3 length equals 13 residues. The CDR3 DNA is TGTGCCACCAACGGGGGACCAATCTATGGCTACACCTTC. As protein: CATNGGPIYGYTF.